A selection of T cell receptor beta chains follows, all from one sample in a study of CD8+ T cells in alopecia areata. Profiling relied on immunoSEQ multiplex PCR, and the TCRdb table lists in-frame clones only, not all of them. The table lists 100,000 or so clones, 50% to 60% of them singletons. Sequencing used CD8+ T cells sorted from blood, obtained at approximately week 60, from a patient treated with tofacitinib. The receptors originated from a human donor with alopecia areata. Each CDR3 is given with its conserved first and last residue. The D gene is left open where the match is weak. The size of a clone is reported for some rows only, either as once, few or many, or as a class for expanded clones.

>NA|TRBV4-1|TRBJ1-4|NA
CASSQDGRMNEKLFF
TGCGCCAGCAGCCAAGACGGCAGGATGAATGAAAAACTGTTTTTT
>NA|TRBV7-9|TRBJ1-2|NA
CASHVTGYGYTF
TGTGCCAGCCACGTTACAGGGTATGGCTACACCTTC
>TRBD1|TRBV7-9|TRBJ2-1|NA
CASSFYRDRDEQFF
TGTGCCAGCAGCTTTTACCGGGACAGGGATGAGCAGTTCTTC
>NA|TRBV7-6|TRBJ2-3|NA
CASSLVQSGGRTDTQYF
TGTGCCAGCAGCTTAGTGCAGTCTGGGGGGCGTACAGATACGCAGTATTTT
>NA|TRBV4-1|TRBJ1-5|few
CASSHDFSNQPQHF
TGCGCCAGCAGCCATGACTTTAGCAATCAGCCCCAGCATTTT
>NA|TRBV6-5|TRBJ2-1|NA
CASRSPRKGVVEQFF
TGTGCCAGCAGGAGCCCGAGGAAGGGTGTTGTTGAGCAGTTCTTC
>NA|TRBV29-1|TRBJ1-2|NA
CSVEVSGSEFYGYTF
TGCAGCGTTGAAGTTTCCGGGTCGGAGTTTTATGGCTACACCTTC
>NA|TRBV29-1|TRBJ2-6|NA
CSAGTPGNSGANVLTF
TGCAGCGCCGGGACACCCGGAAACTCTGGGGCCAACGTCCTGACTTTC
>NA|TRBV4-1|TRBJ2-2|few
CASRPTGSTGELFF
TGCGCCAGCAGACCAACGGGTAGCACCGGGGAGCTGTTTTTT
>NA|TRBV7-9|TRBJ2-7|NA
CASSKGKGDEQYF
TGTGCCAGCAGCAAAGGGAAGGGAGACGAGCAGTACTTC
>NA|TRBV13|TRBJ1-1|NA
CASIQQLSNTEAFF
TGTGCCAGCATCCAACAGCTATCTAACACTGAAGCTTTCTTT
>TRBD1|TRBV5-1|TRBJ2-3|NA
CASSSRDRGTDTQYF
TGCGCCAGCAGCTCCCGGGACAGGGGGACAGATACGCAGTATTTT
>NA|TRBV9|TRBJ2-3|NA
CASSPRLVRTSTDTQYF
TGTGCCAGCAGCCCCCGGTTAGTCCGGACTAGCACAGATACGCAGTATTTT
>TRBD1|TRBV6-5|TRBJ1-1|NA
CASTTASRGLTEAFF
TGTGCCAGCACCACGGCGAGCAGGGGGCTTACTGAAGCTTTCTTT
>NA|TRBV2|TRBJ1-1|NA
CASNGEEAFF
TGTGCCAGCAACGGGGAAGAAGCTTTCTTT
>TRBD2|TRBV7-8|TRBJ2-1|NA
CASSARLAGGHDEQFF
TGTGCCAGCAGCGCTAGACTAGCGGGGGGGCATGATGAGCAGTTCTTC
>TRBD1|TRBV5-1|TRBJ2-7|NA
CASSAGQGMYEQYF
TGCGCCAGCAGCGCGGGACAGGGGATGTACGAGCAGTACTTC
>NA|TRBV11-2|TRBJ1-1|NA
CASSYKMNTEAFF
TGTGCCAGCAGCTACAAAATGAACACTGAAGCTTTCTTT
>NA|TRBV27|TRBJ2-3|NA
CASTTVGDTQYF
TGTGCCAGCACCACCGTGGGGGATACGCAGTATTTT
>NA|TRBV27|TRBJ2-5|few
CASSLRQGRETQYF
TGTGCCAGCAGTTTAAGGCAGGGAAGAGAGACCCAGTACTTC
>NA|TRBV9|TRBJ1-3|NA
CASSINWDRGPGNTIYF
TGTGCCAGCAGCATTAACTGGGACCGAGGTCCTGGAAACACCATATATTTT
>NA|TRBV27|TRBJ2-7|NA
CASSLSSGTQYEQYF
TGTGCCAGCAGTTTATCCTCCGGGACACAATACGAGCAGTACTTC
>NA|TRBV30|TRBJ2-1|NA
CAWIVSYNEQFF
TGTGCCTGGATTGTCTCCTACAATGAGCAGTTCTTC
>NA|TRBV30|TRBJ2-4|NA
CAWSRSRLAKNIQYF
TGTGCCTGGAGTAGATCCAGGTTAGCCAAAAACATTCAGTACTTC
>NA|TRBV7-9|TRBJ1-2|NA
CASSRDRRYGYTF
TGTGCCAGCAGCCGCGACCGGCGCTATGGCTACACCTTC
>NA|TRBV7-9|TRBJ1-3|NA
CASSSDTPGNTIYF
TGTGCCAGCAGCTCTGACACCCCTGGAAACACCATATATTTT
>TRBD1|TRBV4-1|TRBJ2-1|NA
CASSPSAGGNEQFF
TGCGCCAGCAGCCCTTCGGCAGGGGGCAATGAGCAGTTCTTC
>NA|TRBV18|TRBJ1-1|NA
CASSPPTGNTEAFF
TGTGCCAGCTCCCCGCCGACAGGGAACACTGAAGCTTTCTTT
>NA|TRBV29-1|TRBJ1-2|NA
CSDNSQFLGGYTF
TGCAGCGACAACTCGCAGTTTCTAGGTGGCTACACCTTC